Below are 29 T cell receptor beta chains sequenced from a single sample in a study of CD8 T cells in ankylosing spondylitis. One entry per CDR3 protein results from TCRdb running MiXCR on the 5' RACE reads. The table records 300,000 to 400,000 distinct CDR3 sequences, roughly 14% of them present only once. Sequences were obtained from blood, either unsorted or a sorted T cell fraction (not recorded which). These TCRs come from a male donor with ankylosing spondylitis or in good health (not recorded which).

V usage is TRBV10-3 and J usage is TRBJ1-2, with 7 bases matching TRBD1. The trim removed 0 bases at V and 8 bases at J, leaving 6 bases unmatched. The CDR3 has 14 residues. CDR1 and CDR2 from the germline V gene are ENHRY and SYGVKD. In DNA, the CDR3 is TGTGCCATCAGTGAGTCATCAGGGGGTAGCGGCTACACCTTC. Its protein product is CAISESSGGSGYTF.

V and J are TRBV9 and TRBJ2-5; no firm D call. CDR1 and CDR2 from the germline V gene are SGDLS and YYNGEE. The V end was cut by 0 bases, the J end by 1 base, with 10 bases between. CDR3 size: 15 residues. CDR3 bases: TGTGCCAGCAGCGTAGCTCCAGTCCGCCAAGAGACCCAGTACTTC. Amino acids: CASSVAPVRQETQYF.

The chain links TRBV7-2 to TRBJ2-3, with 8 bases that match TRBD1. This CDR3 spans 15 amino acids. Germline V gene data show CDR1 as SGHTA and CDR2 as FQGNSA. The J segment lost 2 bases and the V segment lost 5 bases, leaving 6 bases of the junction unmatched. As DNA, the CDR3 is TGTGCCAGCAGCCGACAGGGGACCAACACAGATACGCAGTATTTT. It specifies CASSRQGTNTDTQYF.

This clonotype was observed a handful of times. The CDR3 region has the DNA TGCGCCAGCAGCCCGGGGACTAGCGGGAGAGCGGAGACCCAGTACTTC. It encodes CASSPGTSGRAETQYF. The rearrangement uses TRBV5-1 and TRBJ2-5; 14 bases align to TRBD2. This CDR3 spans 16 amino acids. V lost 4 bases and J lost 5; bases outside the gene matches: 7. CDR1 is SGHRS, CDR2 YFSETQ, per germline.

The chain has TRBV12-3 or TRBV12-4 and TRBJ2-5; D ambiguous. Trimming took 2 bases from V and 4 from J, leaving 14 bases between them. This CDR3 spans 15 amino acids. CDR3: CASSLRPPPGETQYF. The CDR3 DNA sequence: TGTGCCAGCAGTTTACGGCCCCCTCCCGGAGAGACCCAGTACTTC.

The rearrangement links TRBV4-1 to TRBJ1-5; D call uncertain. Trimming removed 1 base at V and 4 bases at J, with 14 bases between. The CDR3 length is 16 residues. Germline V gene lookup returns CDR1 MGHRA and CDR2 YSYEKL. The CDR3 coding sequence is TGCGCCAGCAGCCAAGCCCGGTTTCAAGGGAATCAGCCCCAGCATTTT. The encoded protein is CASSQARFQGNQPQHF.

This clonotype was seen more than once but under ten times. This chain connects TRBV27 to TRBJ1-4, with 9 bases aligning to TRBD1. J was trimmed by 1 base and V by 3 bases; bases with no gene match: 6. CDR1 MNHEY and CDR2 SMNVEV come from the germline V gene (reference sequence). The CDR3 consists of 17 residues. CDR3 residues: CASSFRWTGVTNEKLFF. DNA for the CDR3: TGTGCCAGCAGTTTCCGCTGGACAGGGGTAACTAATGAAAAACTGTTTTTT.

At least ten counts were recorded for this clonotype. V usage is TRBV11-2 and J usage is TRBJ1-2, with 9 bases matching TRBD1. After removal of 5 bases from V and 3 bases from J, the junction contained 7 bases not matched to a gene. The CDR3 loop spans 15 amino acids. The germline V gene encodes CDR1 SGHAT and CDR2 FQNNGV. CDR3 sequence: CASSTGQGYDYGYTF. The CDR3 nucleotides are TGTGCCAGCAGCACTGGACAGGGGTACGACTATGGCTACACCTTC. The whole variable domain, remainder taken from reference TRBV11-2 and TRBJ1-2, is EAGVAQSPRYKIIEKRQSVAFWCNPISGHATLYWYQQILGQGPKLLIQFQNNGVVDDSQLPKDRFSAERLKGVDSTLKIQPAKLEDSAVYLCASSTGQGYDYGYTFGSGTRLTVV.

V usage is TRBV5-1 and J usage is TRBJ1-2; D possibly corresponds to TRBD1 (5 bases). With 1 base removed from V and 2 bases from J, the gap between germline ends came to 9 bases. The germline V gene has CDR1 SGHRS and CDR2 YFSETQ. The CDR3 is 14 residues long. CDR3 region: CASSLSGQNYGYTF. CDR3 in DNA: TGCGCCAGCAGCTTGTCCGGACAAAACTATGGCTACACCTTC.

The chain recombines TRBV20-1 with TRBJ2-7; 12 nucleotides match TRBD2. The CDR3 is 15 residues long. CDR1 DFQATT and CDR2 SNEGSKA come from the germline V gene (reference sequence). V was clipped by 7 bases and J by 4 bases; unmatched bases: 11. The CDR3 nucleotides read TGCAGTGTCCCCGTACTAGCGGGAGGCCAATACGAGCAGTACTTC. It encodes CSVPVLAGGQYEQYF.

The V call is TRBV2, the J call TRBJ1-3; D not certain. This CDR3 is 13 amino acids long. CDR1 and CDR2 from the germline V gene are SNHLY and FYNNEI. The V and J ends lost 1 base and 4 bases respectively, with 5 bases between them. The CDR3 DNA reads TGTGCCAGCAGTGAAGTGGAGGGAAACACCATATATTTT. Translated: CASSEVEGNTIYF.

This clonotype was detected many times. The chain has TRBV7-8 and TRBJ1-1, with a weak D call TRBD1 (5 bases). The CDR3 length is 13 residues. Germline assignment: CDR1 SGHVS and CDR2 FQNEAQ. Trimming removed 5 bases at V and 4 bases at J, with 11 bases between. For the CDR3, the DNA is TGTGCCAGCAGCCCGGGGGGAAGCACTGAAGCTTTCTTT. This sequence encodes CASSPGGSTEAFF.

This clonotype appeared a few times. The V gene is TRBV18, the J gene TRBJ2-7; TRBD2 matches at 9 bases. V was pared by 0 bases and J by 7 bases, with 10 bases of the junction left unmatched. This CDR3 spans 16 amino acids. Germline V lookup: CDR1 KGHSH, CDR2 LQKENI. This chain's CDR3 is CASSPPAGGPSQEQYF. CDR3 coding DNA: TGTGCCAGCTCACCACCTGCGGGGGGGCCAAGCCAGGAGCAGTACTTC. Full variable domain (rest looked up from reference TRBV18 and TRBJ2-7): NAGVMQNPRHLVRRRGQEARLRCSPMKGHSHVYWYRQLPEEGLKFMVYLQKENIIDESGMPKERFSAEFPKEGPSILRIQQVVRGDSAAYFCASSPPAGGPSQEQYFGPGTRLTVT.

This clonotype was seen a few times. The chain joins TRBV7-9 to TRBJ2-1; D perhaps matches TRBD2 (6 bases). This CDR3 region has 16 residues. In germline, CDR1 is SEHNR, CDR2 FQNEAQ (reference sequence). V was clipped by 3 bases and J by 0 bases, with 12 bases between them. The CDR3 region has the DNA TGTGCCAGCAGCTTGATCGGGGGACTCTCCTACAATGAGCAGTTCTTC. Protein sequence: CASSLIGGLSYNEQFF.

Worth noting for this clonotype: Its ends do not fully match the called genes, so a read error is possible. The rearrangement links TRBV12-3 or TRBV12-4 to TRBJ1-1; 7 bases are shared with TRBD1. CDR3 length: 13 residues. DNA for the CDR3: TGTACCAGACAGGGACCGGCGAACACTGAAGCTTTCTTT. Residues: CTRQGPANTEAFF.

This chain links TRBV5-1 with TRBJ2-7, with 8 bases fitting TRBD1. The CDR3 extends over 12 amino acids. Trimming cost V 4 bases and J 6 bases; bases outside gene matches: 3. Germline CDR1 reads SGHRS; CDR2 reads YFSETQ. This CDR3 is CASSTGGPEQYF. DNA for the CDR3: TGCGCCAGCAGCACAGGGGGACCCGAGCAGTACTTC.

V and J are TRBV12-3 or TRBV12-4 and TRBJ1-4; no firm D call. The CDR3 covers 14 residues. V lost 3 bases, J lost 7 bases, and 12 bases lay in between. CDR3 sequence reads: CASSFSNGAEKLFF. DNA for the CDR3: TGTGCCAGCAGTTTCAGCAATGGCGCTGAAAAACTGTTTTTT.

A few counts support this clonotype. The CDR3 sequence is CASSQSRGTGRNEQFF. The CDR3 region has the DNA TGTGCCAGCAGCCAAAGTAGAGGGACAGGGCGCAATGAGCAGTTCTTC. The chain carries TRBV3-1 and TRBJ2-1, with 9 bases aligning to TRBD1. Germline lookup yields CDR1 LGHDT and CDR2 YNNKEL (reference sequence). The CDR3 extends over 16 amino acids. Trimming cost V 2 bases and J 6 bases; bases outside gene matches: 8.

The CDR3 DNA reads TGCAGTGCCAGACAGGGGGCGGGCTACGAGCAGTACTTC. This gives the protein CSARQGAGYEQYF. The rearrangement joins TRBV20-1 to TRBJ2-7, with 10 positions matching TRBD1. The CDR3 sequence is 13 residues long. Germline V gene lookup returns CDR1 DFQATT and CDR2 SNEGSKA (reference sequence). V lost 6 bases to trimming and J lost 3 bases; unmatched junction nucleotides: 5.

This clonotype was seen a few times. The chain links TRBV4-1 to TRBJ2-5, with D perhaps matching TRBD2 (5 bases). This CDR3 is built from 15 residues. V gave up 1 base and J gave up 5 bases, with 14 bases separating them. The germline CDR1 and CDR2 sequences are MGHRA and YSYEKL. Here the CDR3 DNA reads TGCGCCAGCAGCCAAGGTCGACACCCGGGGGAGACCCAGTACTTC. As protein: CASSQGRHPGETQYF.

The chain combines TRBV12-3 or TRBV12-4 with TRBJ2-1; the D is unclear. There are 17 residues in the CDR3. The CDR3 reads CTCSLMGSNKRFDEQFF. Here the CDR3 DNA reads TGTACCTGCAGTTTAATGGGTAGCAATAAGCGATTCGATGAGCAGTTCTTC.

This clonotype was detected only a few times. The rearrangement uses TRBV4-2 and TRBJ2-7; no firm D call. This CDR3 contains 15 residues. Germline CDR1 LGHNA, CDR2 YNFKEQ. Deletions cut 4 bases from V and 2 bases from J, with 15 bases between. The CDR3 DNA reads as TGTGCCAGCAGCCCCAGCCTAGAGTCCACCTACGAGCAGTACTTC. This gives the protein CASSPSLESTYEQYF.

The rearrangement links TRBV18 to TRBJ2-2, with 7 nucleotides matching TRBD2. Trimming removed 2 bases from V and 1 base from J; junction bases left unmatched: 13. Germline lookup yields CDR1 KGHSH and CDR2 LQKENI. CDR3 length: 19 residues. The CDR3 sequence is CASSPSPSSGAWNTGELFF. For the CDR3, the DNA is TGTGCCAGCTCACCAAGCCCTTCTAGCGGCGCATGGAACACCGGGGAGCTGTTTTTT.

This chain links TRBV5-1 with TRBJ1-1, with D hard to call. The ends were cut back, 2 bases at V and 3 bases at J, with 20 bases in the middle. CDR1 is SGHRS, CDR2 YFSETQ, per germline. This CDR3 spans 17 amino acids. This chain's CDR3 is CASSLGGQRILDTEAFF. In DNA, the CDR3 is TGCGCCAGCAGCTTAGGTGGCCAAAGGATTTTGGACACTGAAGCTTTCTTT.

The chain combines TRBV18 with TRBJ2-3; 7 nucleotides match TRBD2. The CDR3 loop spans 16 amino acids. V gave up 4 bases and J gave up 3 bases; unmatched junction bases: 10. Germline lookup yields CDR1 KGHSH and CDR2 LQKENI. Written as DNA, the CDR3 is TGTGCCAGCTCACTCGCTCATGGACTAGGAACAGATACGCAGTATTTT. Translating it yields CASSLAHGLGTDTQYF.

This rearrangement joins TRBV5-4 to TRBJ2-3, with a weak D call TRBD1 (6 bases). Germline values: CDR1 SGHNT, CDR2 YYREEE (reference sequence). V shed 4 bases and J shed 3 bases, with 15 bases lying between them. This CDR3 has 15 amino acids. The CDR3 DNA reads as TGTGCCAGCAGCCAGGACAGTGGAAGGACAGATACGCAGTATTTT. Amino acids: CASSQDSGRTDTQYF.

The rearrangement uses TRBV5-1 and TRBJ2-5; tentatively, D is TRBD2 (7 bases). Germline V gives CDR1 SGHRS, CDR2 YFSETQ. V gave up 3 bases and J gave up 5 bases, with 20 bases separating them. This CDR3 has 16 residues. CDR3 DNA sequence: TGCGCCAGCAGCTCAGGAGGGGGGGGCCCCCGCGAGACCCAGTACTTC. It encodes CASSSGGGGPRETQYF.

This clonotype was observed a handful of times. The V call is TRBV5-1, the J call TRBJ2-5; D is tentatively TRBD1 or TRBD2 (5 bases each). Germline V gives CDR1 SGHRS, CDR2 YFSETQ. This CDR3 spans 14 amino acids. The V end lost 4 bases, the J end lost 2 bases, and 12 bases lay between the germline ends. CDR3 bases: TGCGCCAGCAGCCCCTGGGGGAAACAAGAGACCCAGTACTTC. Protein sequence: CASSPWGKQETQYF.

This rearrangement joins TRBV5-1 to TRBJ2-7; tentatively, D is TRBD2 (5 bases). The ends were cut back, 4 bases at V and 2 bases at J, with 13 bases in the middle. The germline V gene has CDR1 SGHRS and CDR2 YFSETQ. This CDR3 spans 14 amino acids. CDR3 amino acids: CASSVSGITYEQYF. The CDR3 bases are TGCGCCAGCAGCGTTTCCGGGATAACCTACGAGCAGTACTTC.